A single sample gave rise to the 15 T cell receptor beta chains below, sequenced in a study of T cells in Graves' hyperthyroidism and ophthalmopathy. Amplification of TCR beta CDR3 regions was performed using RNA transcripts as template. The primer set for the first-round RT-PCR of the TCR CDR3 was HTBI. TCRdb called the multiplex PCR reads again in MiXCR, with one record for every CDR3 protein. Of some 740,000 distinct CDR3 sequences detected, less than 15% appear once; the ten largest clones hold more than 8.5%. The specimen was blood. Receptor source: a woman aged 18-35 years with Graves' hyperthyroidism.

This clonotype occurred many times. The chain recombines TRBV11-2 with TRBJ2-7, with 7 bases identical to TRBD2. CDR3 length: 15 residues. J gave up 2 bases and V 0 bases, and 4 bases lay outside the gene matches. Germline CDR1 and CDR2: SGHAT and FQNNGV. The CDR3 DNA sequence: TGTGCCAGCAGCTTAGACCGGGCGGGAGCCTACGAGCAGTACTTC. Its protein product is CASSLDRAGAYEQYF.

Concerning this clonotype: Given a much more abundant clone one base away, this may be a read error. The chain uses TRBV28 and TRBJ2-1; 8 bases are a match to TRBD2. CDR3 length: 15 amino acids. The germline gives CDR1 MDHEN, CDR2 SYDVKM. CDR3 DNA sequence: TGTGCCAGCCGGCCCAAGTTGAGCGGGAGAAACGGGCAGCTCTTC. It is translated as CASRPKLSGRNGQLF.

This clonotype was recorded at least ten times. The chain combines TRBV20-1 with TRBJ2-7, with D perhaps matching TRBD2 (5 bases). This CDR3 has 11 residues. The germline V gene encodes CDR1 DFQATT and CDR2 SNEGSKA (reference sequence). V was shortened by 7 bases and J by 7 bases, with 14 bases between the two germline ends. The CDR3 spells CSVTAGDEQYF. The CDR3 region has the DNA TGCAGTGTCACAGCCGGGGATGAGCAGTACTTC.

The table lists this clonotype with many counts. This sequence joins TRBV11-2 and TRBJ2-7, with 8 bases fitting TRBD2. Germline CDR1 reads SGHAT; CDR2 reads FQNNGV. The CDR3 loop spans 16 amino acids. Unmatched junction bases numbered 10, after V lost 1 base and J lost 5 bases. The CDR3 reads CASSLGSSGSIDEQYF. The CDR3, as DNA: TGTGCCAGCAGCTTAGGATCCAGCGGGAGTATTGACGAGCAGTACTTC.

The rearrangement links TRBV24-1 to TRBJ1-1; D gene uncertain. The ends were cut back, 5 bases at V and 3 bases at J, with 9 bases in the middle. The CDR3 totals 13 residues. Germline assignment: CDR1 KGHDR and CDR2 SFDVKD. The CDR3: CATSAREDTEAFF. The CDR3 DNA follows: TGTGCCACCAGTGCCCGGGAGGACACTGAAGCTTTCTTT.

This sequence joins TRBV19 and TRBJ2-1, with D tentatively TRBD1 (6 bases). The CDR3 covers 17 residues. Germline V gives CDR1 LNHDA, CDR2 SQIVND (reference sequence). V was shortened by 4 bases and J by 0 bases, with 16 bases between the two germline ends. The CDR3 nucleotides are TGTGCCAGTAGTAAATACAGGGACCGTGACTCCTACAATGAGCAGTTCTTC. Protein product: CASSKYRDRDSYNEQFF.

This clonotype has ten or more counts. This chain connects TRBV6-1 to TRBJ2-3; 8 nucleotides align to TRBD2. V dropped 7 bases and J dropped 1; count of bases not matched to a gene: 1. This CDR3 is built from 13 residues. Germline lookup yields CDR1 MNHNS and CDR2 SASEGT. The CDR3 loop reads CASKLAGTDTQYF. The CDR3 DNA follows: TGTGCCAGCAAACTAGCGGGCACAGATACGCAGTATTTT.

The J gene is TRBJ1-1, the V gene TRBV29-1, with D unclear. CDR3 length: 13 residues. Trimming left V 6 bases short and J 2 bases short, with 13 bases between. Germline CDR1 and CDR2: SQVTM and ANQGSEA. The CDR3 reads CSVVRNSNTEAFF. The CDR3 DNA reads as TGCAGCGTGGTAAGGAATAGTAACACTGAAGCTTTCTTT.

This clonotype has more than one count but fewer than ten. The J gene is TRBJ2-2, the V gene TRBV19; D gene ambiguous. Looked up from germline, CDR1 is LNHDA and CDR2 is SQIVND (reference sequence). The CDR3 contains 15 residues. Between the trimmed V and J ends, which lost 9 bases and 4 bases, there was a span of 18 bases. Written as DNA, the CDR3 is TGTGCCAGCAACTCCCGGGTGGTAAGCACCGGGGAGCTGTTTTTT. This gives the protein CASNSRVVSTGELFF.

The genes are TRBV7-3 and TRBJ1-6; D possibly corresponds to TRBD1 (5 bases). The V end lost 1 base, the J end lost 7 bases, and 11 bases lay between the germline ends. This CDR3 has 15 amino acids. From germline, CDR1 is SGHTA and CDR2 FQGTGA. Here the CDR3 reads CASSLRGDQNSPLHF. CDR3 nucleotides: TGTGCCAGCAGCTTAAGAGGGGACCAGAATTCACCCCTCCACTTT.

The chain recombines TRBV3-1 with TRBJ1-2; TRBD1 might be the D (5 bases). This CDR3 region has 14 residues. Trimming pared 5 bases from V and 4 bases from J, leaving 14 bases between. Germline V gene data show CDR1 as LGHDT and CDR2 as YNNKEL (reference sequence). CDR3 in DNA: TGTGCCAGCAGCTTCCCCGGGACTAGCTATGGCTACACCTTC. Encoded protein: CASSFPGTSYGYTF.

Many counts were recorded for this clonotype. CDR3 nucleotide sequence: TGTGCCAGCAGCCAAGTCGGCGGCACAGATACGCAGTATTTT. It specifies CASSQVGGTDTQYF. The V and J genes are TRBV3-1 and TRBJ2-3; D uncertain. The CDR3 extends over 14 amino acids. Germline CDR1 reads LGHDT; CDR2 reads YNNKEL (reference sequence). V lost 1 base, J lost 1 base, and 6 bases lay in between.

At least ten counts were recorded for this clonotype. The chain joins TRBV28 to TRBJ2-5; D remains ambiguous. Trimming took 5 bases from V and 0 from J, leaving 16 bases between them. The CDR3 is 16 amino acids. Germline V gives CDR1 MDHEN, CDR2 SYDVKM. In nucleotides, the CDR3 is TGTGCCAGCAGTAAGGGCGGCAGTGGGAACCAAGAGACCCAGTACTTC. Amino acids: CASSKGGSGNQETQYF.

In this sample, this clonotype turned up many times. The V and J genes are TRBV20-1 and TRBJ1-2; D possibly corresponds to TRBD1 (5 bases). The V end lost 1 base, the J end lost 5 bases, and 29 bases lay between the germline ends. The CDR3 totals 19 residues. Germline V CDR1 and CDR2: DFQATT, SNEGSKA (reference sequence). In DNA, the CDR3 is TGCAGTGCTAGAGCTAAAATTAGGGACCTACCTTTGGCTAGGTATGGCTACACCTTC. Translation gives CSARAKIRDLPLARYGYTF.

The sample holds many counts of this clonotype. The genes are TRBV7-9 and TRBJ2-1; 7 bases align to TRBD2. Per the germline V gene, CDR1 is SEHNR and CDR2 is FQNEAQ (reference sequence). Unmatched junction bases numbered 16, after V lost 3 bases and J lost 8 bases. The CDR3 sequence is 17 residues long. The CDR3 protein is CASSFSGAAGARDEQFF. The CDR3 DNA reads TGTGCCAGCAGCTTTAGTGGGGCGGCGGGAGCTAGGGATGAGCAGTTCTTC. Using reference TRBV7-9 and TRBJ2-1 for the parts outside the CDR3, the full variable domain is DTGVSQNPRHKITKRGQNVTFRCDPISEHNRLYWYRQTLGQGPEFLTYFQNEAQLEKSRLLSDRFSAERPKGSFSTLEIQRTEQGDSAMYLCASSFSGAAGARDEQFFGPGTRLTVL.